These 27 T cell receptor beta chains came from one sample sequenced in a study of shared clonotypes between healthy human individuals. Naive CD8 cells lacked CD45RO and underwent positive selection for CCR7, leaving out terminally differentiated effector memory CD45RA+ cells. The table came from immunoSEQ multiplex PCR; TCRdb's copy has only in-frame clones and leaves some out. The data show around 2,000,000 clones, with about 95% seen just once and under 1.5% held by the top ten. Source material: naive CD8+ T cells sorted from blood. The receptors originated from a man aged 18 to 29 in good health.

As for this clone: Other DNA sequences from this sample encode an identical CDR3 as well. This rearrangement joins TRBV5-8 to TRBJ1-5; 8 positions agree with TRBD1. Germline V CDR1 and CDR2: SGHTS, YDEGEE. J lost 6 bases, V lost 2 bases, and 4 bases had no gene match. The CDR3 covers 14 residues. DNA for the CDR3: TGTGCCAGCAGCTTAGGACAGGGATTTCAGCCCCAGCATTTT. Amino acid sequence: CASSLGQGFQPQHF.

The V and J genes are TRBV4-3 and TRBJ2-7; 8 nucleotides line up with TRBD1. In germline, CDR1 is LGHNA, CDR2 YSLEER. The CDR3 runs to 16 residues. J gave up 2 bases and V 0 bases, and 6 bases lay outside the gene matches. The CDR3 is CASSQDSTGATYEQYF. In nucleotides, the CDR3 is TGCGCCAGCAGCCAAGATTCGACAGGGGCTACCTACGAGCAGTACTTC.

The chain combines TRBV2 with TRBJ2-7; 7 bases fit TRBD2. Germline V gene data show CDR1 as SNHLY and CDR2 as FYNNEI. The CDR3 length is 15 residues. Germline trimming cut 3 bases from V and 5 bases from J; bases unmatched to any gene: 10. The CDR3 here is CASSELVLGGDEQYF. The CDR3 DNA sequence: TGTGCCAGCAGTGAGTTAGTGTTGGGAGGGGACGAGCAGTACTTC.

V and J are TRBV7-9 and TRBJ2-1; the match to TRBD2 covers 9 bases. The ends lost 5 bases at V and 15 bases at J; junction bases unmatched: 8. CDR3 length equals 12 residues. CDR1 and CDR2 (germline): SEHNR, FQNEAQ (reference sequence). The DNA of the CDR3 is TGTGCCAGCAGCCTACTAGCGGGCCCCGGGTTCTTC. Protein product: CASSLLAGPGFF. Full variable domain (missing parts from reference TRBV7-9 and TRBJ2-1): DTGVSQNPRHKITKRGQNVTFRCDPISEHNRLYWYRQTLGQGPEFLTYFQNEAQLEKSRLLSDRFSAERPKGSFSTLEIQRTEQGDSAMYLCASSLLAGPGFFGPGTRLTVL.

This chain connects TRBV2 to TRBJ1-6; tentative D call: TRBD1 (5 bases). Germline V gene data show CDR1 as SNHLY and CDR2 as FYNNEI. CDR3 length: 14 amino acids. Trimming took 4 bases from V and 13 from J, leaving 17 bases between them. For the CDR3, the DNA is TGTGCCAGCAGTGGGTCCACGGGACTTGGCCCCCTCCACTTT. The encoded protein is CASSGSTGLGPLHF.

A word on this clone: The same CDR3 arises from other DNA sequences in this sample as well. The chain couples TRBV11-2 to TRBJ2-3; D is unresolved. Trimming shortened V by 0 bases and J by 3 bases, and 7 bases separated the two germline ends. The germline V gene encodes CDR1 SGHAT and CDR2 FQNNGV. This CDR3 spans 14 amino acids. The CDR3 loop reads CASSLDRNTDTQYF. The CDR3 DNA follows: TGTGCCAGCAGCTTAGACAGGAATACAGATACGCAGTATTTT.

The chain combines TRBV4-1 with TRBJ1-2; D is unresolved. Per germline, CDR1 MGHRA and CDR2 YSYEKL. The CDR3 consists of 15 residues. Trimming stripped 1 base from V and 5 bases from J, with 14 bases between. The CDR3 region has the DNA TGCGCCAGCAGCCAAGGCACCGCCCTGGGGTATGGCTACACCTTC. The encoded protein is CASSQGTALGYGYTF.

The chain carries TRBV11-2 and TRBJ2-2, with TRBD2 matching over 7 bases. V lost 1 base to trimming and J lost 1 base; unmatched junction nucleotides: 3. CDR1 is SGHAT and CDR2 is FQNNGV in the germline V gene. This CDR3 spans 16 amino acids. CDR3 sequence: CASSLAAGLNTGELFF. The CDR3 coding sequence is TGTGCCAGCAGCTTAGCAGCGGGACTGAACACCGGGGAGCTGTTTTTT. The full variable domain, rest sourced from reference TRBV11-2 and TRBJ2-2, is EAGVAQSPRYKIIEKRQSVAFWCNPISGHATLYWYQQILGQGPKLLIQFQNNGVVDDSQLPKDRFSAERLKGVDSTLKIQPAKLEDSAVYLCASSLAAGLNTGELFFGEGSRLTVL.

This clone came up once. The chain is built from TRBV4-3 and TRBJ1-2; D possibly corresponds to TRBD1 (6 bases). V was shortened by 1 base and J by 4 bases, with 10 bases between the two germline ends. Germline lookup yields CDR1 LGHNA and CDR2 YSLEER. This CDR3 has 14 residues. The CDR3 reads CASSQVGGPYGYTF. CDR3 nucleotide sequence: TGCGCCAGCAGCCAAGTTGGGGGCCCCTATGGCTACACCTTC.

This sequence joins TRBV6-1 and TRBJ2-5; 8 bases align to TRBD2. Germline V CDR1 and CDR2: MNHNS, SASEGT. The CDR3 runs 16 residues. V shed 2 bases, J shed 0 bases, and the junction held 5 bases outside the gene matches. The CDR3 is CASSERASGYQETQYF. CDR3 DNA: TGTGCCAGCAGTGAAAGGGCTAGCGGGTACCAAGAGACCCAGTACTTC.

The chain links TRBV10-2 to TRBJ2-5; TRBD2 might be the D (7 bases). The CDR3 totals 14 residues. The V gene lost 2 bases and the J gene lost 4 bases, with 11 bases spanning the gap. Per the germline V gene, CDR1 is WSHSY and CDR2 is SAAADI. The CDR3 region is CASSELGGPETQYF. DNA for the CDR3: TGCGCCAGCAGTGAGCTGGGGGGGCCAGAGACCCAGTACTTC.

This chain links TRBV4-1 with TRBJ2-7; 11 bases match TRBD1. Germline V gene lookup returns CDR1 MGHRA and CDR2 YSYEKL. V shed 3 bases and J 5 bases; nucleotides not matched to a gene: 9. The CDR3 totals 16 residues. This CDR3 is CASSHHGQGASNEQYF. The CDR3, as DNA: TGCGCCAGCAGCCACCACGGACAGGGGGCGAGTAACGAGCAGTACTTC.

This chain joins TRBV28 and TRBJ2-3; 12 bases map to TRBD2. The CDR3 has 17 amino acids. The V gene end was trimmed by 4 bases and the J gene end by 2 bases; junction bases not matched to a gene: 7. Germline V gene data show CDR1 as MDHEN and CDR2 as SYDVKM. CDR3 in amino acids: CASSYPLAGGVTDTQYF. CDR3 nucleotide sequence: TGTGCCAGCAGTTACCCTCTAGCGGGGGGGGTCACAGATACGCAGTATTTT.

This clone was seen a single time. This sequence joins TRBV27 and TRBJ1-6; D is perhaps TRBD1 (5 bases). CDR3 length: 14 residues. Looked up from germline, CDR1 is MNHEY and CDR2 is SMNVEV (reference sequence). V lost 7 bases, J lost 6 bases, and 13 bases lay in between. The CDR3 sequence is CASTKGGANSPLHF. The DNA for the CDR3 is TGTGCCAGCACCAAGGGAGGGGCTAATTCACCCCTCCACTTT.

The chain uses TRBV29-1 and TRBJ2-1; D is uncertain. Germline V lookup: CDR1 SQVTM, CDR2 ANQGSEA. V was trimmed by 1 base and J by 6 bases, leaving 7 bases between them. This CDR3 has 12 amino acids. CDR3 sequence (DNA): TGCAGCGTTGAAGCTCTCAGCAATGAGCAGTTCTTC. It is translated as CSVEALSNEQFF.

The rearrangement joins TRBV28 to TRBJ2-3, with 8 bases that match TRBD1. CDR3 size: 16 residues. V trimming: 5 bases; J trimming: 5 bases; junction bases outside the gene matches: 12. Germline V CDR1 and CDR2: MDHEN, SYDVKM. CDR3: CASSPRGRGQEDTQYF. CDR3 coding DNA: TGTGCCAGCAGTCCTCGGGGCAGGGGGCAGGAAGATACGCAGTATTTT.

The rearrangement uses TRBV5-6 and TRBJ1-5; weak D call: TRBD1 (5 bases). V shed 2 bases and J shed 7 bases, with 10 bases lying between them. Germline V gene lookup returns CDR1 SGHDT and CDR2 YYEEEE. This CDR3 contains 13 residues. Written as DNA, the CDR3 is TGTGCCAGCAGCTTTCAGGGCGGCCAGCCCCAGCATTTT. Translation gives CASSFQGGQPQHF.

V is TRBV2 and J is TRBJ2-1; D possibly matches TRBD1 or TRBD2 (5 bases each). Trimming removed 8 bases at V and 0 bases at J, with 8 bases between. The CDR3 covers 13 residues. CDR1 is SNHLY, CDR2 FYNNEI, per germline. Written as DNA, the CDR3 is TGTGCCAGCGGGACGAGCTCCTACAATGAGCAGTTCTTC. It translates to CASGTSSYNEQFF.

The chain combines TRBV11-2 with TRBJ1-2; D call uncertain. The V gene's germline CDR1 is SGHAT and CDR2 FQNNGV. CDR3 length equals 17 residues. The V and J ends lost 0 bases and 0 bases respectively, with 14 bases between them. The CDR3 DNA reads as TGTGCCAGCAGCTTAGATCGGGCGCCGCTGCCTAACTATGGCTACACCTTC. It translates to CASSLDRAPLPNYGYTF.

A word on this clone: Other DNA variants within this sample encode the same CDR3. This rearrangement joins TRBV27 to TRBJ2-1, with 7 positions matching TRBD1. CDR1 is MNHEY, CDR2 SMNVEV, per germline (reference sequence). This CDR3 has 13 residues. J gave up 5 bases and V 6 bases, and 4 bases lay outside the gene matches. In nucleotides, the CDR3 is TGTGCCAGCAGCACAACAGGGGACAATGAGCAGTTCTTC. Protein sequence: CASSTTGDNEQFF.

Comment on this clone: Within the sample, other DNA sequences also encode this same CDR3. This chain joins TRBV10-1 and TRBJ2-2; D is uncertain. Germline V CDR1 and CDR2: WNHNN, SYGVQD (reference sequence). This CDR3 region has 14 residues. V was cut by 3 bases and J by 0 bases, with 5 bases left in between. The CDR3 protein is CASSEGPNTGELFF. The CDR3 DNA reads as TGCGCCAGCAGTGAAGGTCCGAACACCGGGGAGCTGTTTTTT.

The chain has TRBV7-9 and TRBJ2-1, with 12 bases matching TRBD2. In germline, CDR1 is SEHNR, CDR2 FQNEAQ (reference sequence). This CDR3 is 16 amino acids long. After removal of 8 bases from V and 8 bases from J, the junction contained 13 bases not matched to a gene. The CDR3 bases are TGTGCCAGCGTTTCTAGCGGGAGGGCCTTGGTCGATGAGCAGTTCTTC. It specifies CASVSSGRALVDEQFF.

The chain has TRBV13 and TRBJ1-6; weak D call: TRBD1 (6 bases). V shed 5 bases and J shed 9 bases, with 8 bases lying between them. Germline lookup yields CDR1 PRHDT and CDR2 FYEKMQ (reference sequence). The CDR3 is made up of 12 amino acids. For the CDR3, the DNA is TGTGCCAGCAGCGACAGGATTTCACCCCTCCACTTT. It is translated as CASSDRISPLHF.

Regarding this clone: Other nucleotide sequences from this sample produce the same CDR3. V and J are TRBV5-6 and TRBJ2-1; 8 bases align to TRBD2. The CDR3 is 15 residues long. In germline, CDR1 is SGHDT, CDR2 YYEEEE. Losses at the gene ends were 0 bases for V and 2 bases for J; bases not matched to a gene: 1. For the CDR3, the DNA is TGTGCCAGCAGCTTGGGAGCGGGAGCCTACAATGAGCAGTTCTTC. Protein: CASSLGAGAYNEQFF.

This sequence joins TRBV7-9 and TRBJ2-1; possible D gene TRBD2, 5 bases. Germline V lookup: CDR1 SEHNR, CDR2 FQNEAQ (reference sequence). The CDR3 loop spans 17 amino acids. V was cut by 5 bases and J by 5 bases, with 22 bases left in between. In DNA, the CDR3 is TGTGCCAGCAGCCAGATAAGGCTAGCCGTTTTTAACAATGAGCAGTTCTTC. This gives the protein CASSQIRLAVFNNEQFF.

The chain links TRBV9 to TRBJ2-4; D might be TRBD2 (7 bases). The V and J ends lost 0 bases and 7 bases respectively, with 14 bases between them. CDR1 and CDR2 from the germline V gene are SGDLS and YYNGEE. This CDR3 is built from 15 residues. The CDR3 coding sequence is TGTGCCAGCAGCGTAGGGGGAGGGACATATAACATTCAGTACTTC. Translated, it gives CASSVGGGTYNIQYF.

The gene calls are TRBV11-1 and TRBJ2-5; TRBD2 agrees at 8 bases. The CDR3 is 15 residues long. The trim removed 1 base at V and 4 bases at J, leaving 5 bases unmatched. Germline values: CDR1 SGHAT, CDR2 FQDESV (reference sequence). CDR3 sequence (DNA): TGTGCCAGCAGCTTAGTAGCGGGGATAGGAGAGACCCAGTACTTC. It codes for CASSLVAGIGETQYF.